This T cell receptor beta chain was documented in a study of Ad26.COV2.S vaccination and SARS-CoV-2 variants. V lost 1 base and J 4 bases, leaving 8 bases between the germline ends. This CDR3 spans 13 amino acids. The germline V gene has CDR1 SEHNR and CDR2 FQNEAQ (reference sequence). Profiled with immunoSEQ multiplex PCR; TCRdb holds only in-frame clones, not every one. The profile shows about 350,000 clones, about 89% of them singletons. Comments on this clone: The same CDR3 also results from other DNA sequences found in this sample.

The treatment was: some 19 received Ad26.COV2.S at low or high dose, single or two shots; about 5 received placebo; per-sample allocation not given. Material that was analyzed had been drawn on day 63 after the first vaccine or placebo injection. The TCR comes from a person aged 18-60 years who received the Ad26.COV2.S COVID-19 vaccine or a placebo. V is TRBV7-9 and J is TRBJ2-7; D unresolved. The specimen comprised peripheral blood, sampled in a trial of Ad26.COV2.S vaccine versus placebo. CDR3 nucleotide sequence: TGTGCCAGCAGCTTAGGAGGTATTTACGAGCAGTACTTC. Protein: CASSLGGIYEQYF.